This entry features one T cell receptor beta chain sequence. At one boundary the junction diverges from the germline segment, which might be a read error. This specimen comes from a study of T-cell reconstitution after alpha-beta-depleted transplantation in children. CDR3 size: 13 residues. The V gene's germline CDR1 is MNHNY and CDR2 SVGAGI (reference sequence). Library preparation (for TCRbeta) was performed with unique molecular identifiers. One entry per CDR3 protein results from TCRdb running MiXCR on the PCR reads. This table holds about 540,000 distinct CDR3 sequences, around 19% found once. The chain employs TRBV6-6 and TRBJ2-6; maybe TRBD1 (5 bases). This clonotype was sampled from a human donor who donated a stem cell graft to a child with acute lymphoblastic leukemia. The sample here was PBMCs from the stem cell graft donor, taken from the stem cell graft. For the CDR3, the DNA is TGTGCCAGCACTCGGGCTGGGGCCAACGGCCTGACTTTC. Translation gives CASTRAGANGLTF.